The next 21 T cell receptor beta chains were all read from a single sample in a study of beta chain features in type 1 diabetes. The sequenced template was cDNA made from the entire isolated RNA. Here immunoSEQ multiplex PCR was the method, and the copy in TCRdb shows in-frame clones only, minus some. Of approximately 150,000 clones listed, roughly 9.1% were seen once; the top ten hold about 2.5%. The sequenced sample was central memory CD4+ T cells from blood. The origin of the receptors is a woman younger than 30 in good health.

This clone was picked up a small number of times. This sequence joins TRBV5-1 and TRBJ2-7; D gene uncertain. CDR1 SGHRS and CDR2 YFSETQ come from the germline V gene. CDR3 length: 12 amino acids. V gave up 2 bases and J gave up 6 bases, with 9 bases separating them. As DNA, the CDR3 is TGCGCCAGCAGCTTTAACAATGCCGAGCAGTACTTC. This sequence encodes CASSFNNAEQYF.

This clone has more than one count but fewer than ten. This chain joins TRBV29-1 and TRBJ2-3; 10 bases agree with TRBD1. The CDR3 has 14 amino acids. V was clipped by 4 bases and J by 4 bases; unmatched bases: 5. CDR1 and CDR2 from the germline V gene are SQVTM and ANQGSEA. For the CDR3, the DNA is TGCAGCGTTGGCCAGGGGACAGGGGCAGATACGCAGTATTTT. It encodes CSVGQGTGADTQYF.

The chain carries TRBV4-3 and TRBJ1-2, with 12 bases matching TRBD1. The CDR3 extends over 15 amino acids. Germline values: CDR1 LGHNA, CDR2 YSLEER. Trimming cost V 3 bases and J 3 bases; bases outside gene matches: 2. The CDR3 spells CASSQGTGGDYGYTF. The CDR3 nucleotides are TGCGCCAGCAGCCAGGGGACAGGGGGCGACTATGGCTACACCTTC.

This clone was detected once. V and J are TRBV5-4 and TRBJ2-5; 12 nucleotides agree with TRBD1. This CDR3 is 17 amino acids long. Germline assignment: CDR1 SGHNT and CDR2 YYREEE (reference sequence). J was trimmed by 5 bases and V by 3 bases; bases with no gene match: 11. CDR3 coding DNA: TGTGCCAGCAGCTATACTCTCGGGACAGGGGGCGGGGAGACCCAGTACTTC. Protein: CASSYTLGTGGGETQYF. The full variable domain, with the rest looked up from reference TRBV5-4 and TRBJ2-5, is ETGVTQSPTHLIKTRGQQVTLRCSSQSGHNTVSWYQQALGQGPQFIFQYYREEENGRGNFPPRFSGLQFPNYSSELNVNALELDDSALYLCASSYTLGTGGGETQYFGPGTRLLVL.

The chain uses TRBV13 and TRBJ2-5; D uncertain. This CDR3 is 13 amino acids long. Trimming cost V 1 base and J 5 bases, with 8 bases left between them. CDR1 is PRHDT and CDR2 is FYEKMQ in the germline V gene (reference sequence). CDR3 sequence: CASSLAPRETQYF. Written as DNA, the CDR3 is TGTGCCAGCAGCTTAGCCCCTAGGGAGACCCAGTACTTC.

The genes are TRBV30 and TRBJ1-5; 7 bases are shared with TRBD1. The CDR3 sequence is 14 residues long. After removal of 0 bases from V and 5 bases from J, the junction contained 4 bases not matched to a gene. Germline V CDR1 and CDR2: GTSNPN, SVGIG (reference sequence). The CDR3 spells CAWSVGGGDQPQHF. CDR3 sequence (DNA): TGTGCCTGGAGTGTAGGGGGCGGGGATCAGCCCCAGCATTTT.

The V and J genes are TRBV5-4 and TRBJ1-1; no definite D call. Germline V gives CDR1 SGHNT, CDR2 YYREEE (reference sequence). The CDR3 runs to 13 residues. Trimming took off 0 bases at V and 4 bases at J, with 7 bases between the two ends. Written as DNA, the CDR3 is TGTGCCAGCAGCTTGGGAGGAACCACTGAAGCTTTCTTT. It specifies CASSLGGTTEAFF.

The rearrangement joins TRBV30 to TRBJ2-3; no firm D call. Trimming took 5 bases from V and 4 from J, leaving 13 bases between them. The CDR3 has 13 amino acids. The germline V gene encodes CDR1 GTSNPN and CDR2 SVGIG (reference sequence). Written as DNA, the CDR3 is TGTGCCTGGGAGTTCGGAGTTGCAGATACGCAGTATTTT. This sequence encodes CAWEFGVADTQYF.

This clone was detected only a few times. CDR3 bases: TGTGCCAGCAGTGACGGGACAAAGGAGACCCAGTACTTC. Translation: CASSDGTKETQYF. This chain uses TRBV6-1 with TRBJ2-5; perhaps TRBD1 as D (6 bases). The CDR3 has 13 amino acids. With 3 bases removed from V and 5 bases from J, the gap between germline ends came to 10 bases. Germline-derived CDR1 and CDR2 are MNHNS and SASEGT.

This clone appeared many times. This rearrangement joins TRBV7-2 to TRBJ2-3, with D tentatively TRBD1 (5 bases). CDR1 SGHTA and CDR2 FQGNSA come from the germline V gene. Deletions cut 5 bases from V and 7 bases from J, with 16 bases between. CDR3 length: 14 amino acids. CDR3 protein: CASSQQVPTNTQYF. CDR3 DNA: TGTGCCAGCAGCCAACAGGTCCCCACCAATACGCAGTATTTT.

This chain connects TRBV7-8 to TRBJ2-3; D is possibly TRBD1 (5 bases). The V end was cut by 4 bases, the J end by 2 bases, with 10 bases between. The CDR3 totals 14 residues. The V gene's germline CDR1 is SGHVS and CDR2 FQNEAQ. This CDR3 is CASSSSTATDTQYF. The CDR3 bases are TGTGCCAGCAGCTCTTCGACAGCCACAGATACGCAGTATTTT.

This clone came up a few times. The chain carries TRBV2 and TRBJ1-5; 7 nucleotides agree with TRBD1. The V segment lost 5 bases and the J segment 2 bases; nucleotides outside the gene matches: 6. In germline, CDR1 is SNHLY, CDR2 FYNNEI. This CDR3 is built from 15 residues. The CDR3 DNA follows: TGTGCCAGCAGTCGGGACAGCGAGGGCAATCAGCCCCAGCATTTT. It translates to CASSRDSEGNQPQHF. The entire variable domain, with the rest obtained from reference TRBV2 and TRBJ1-5, is as follows: EPEVTQTPSHQVTQMGQEVILRCVPISNHLYFYWYRQILGQKVEFLVSFYNNEISEKSEIFDDQFSVERPDGSNFTLKIRSTKLEDSAMYFCASSRDSEGNQPQHFGDGTRLSIL.

This chain joins TRBV11-3 and TRBJ2-3; D remains unclear. V was shortened by 6 bases and J by 0 bases, with 10 bases between the two germline ends. The CDR3 contains 14 residues. Germline V gene data show CDR1 as SGHNT and CDR2 as YENEEA. CDR3 sequence: CASSPLPSTDTQYF. The DNA of the CDR3 is TGTGCCAGCAGTCCTCTACCCAGCACAGATACGCAGTATTTT.

The genes are TRBV2 and TRBJ2-2; a possible D gene is TRBD2 (5 bases). CDR1 and CDR2 (germline): SNHLY, FYNNEI. The CDR3 sequence is 14 residues long. Trimming pared 7 bases from V and 0 bases from J, leaving 9 bases between. The CDR3 DNA reads as TGTGCCAGCAAGGAGGAATCGAACACCGGGGAGCTGTTTTTT. This translates into CASKEESNTGELFF.

This clone showed up many times. The CDR3 sequence: CASRRRDSQETQYF. The CDR3 coding sequence is TGTGCCAGCAGGCGGAGGGACTCCCAAGAGACCCAGTACTTC. This chain connects TRBV5-4 to TRBJ2-5; TRBD2 is a possible D gene (6 bases). CDR1 and CDR2 from the germline V gene are SGHNT and YYREEE (reference sequence). The CDR3 totals 14 residues. V was cut by 5 bases and J by 1 base, with 12 bases left in between.

The chain uses TRBV7-2 and TRBJ2-7; 13 bases are a match to TRBD2. CDR3 size: 15 residues. V lost 4 bases to trimming and J lost 7 bases; unmatched junction nucleotides: 7. CDR1 SGHTA and CDR2 FQGNSA come from the germline V gene. The chain's CDR3 is CASSSTSGGAREQYF. As DNA, the CDR3 is TGTGCCAGCAGCTCAACTAGCGGGGGGGCACGGGAGCAGTACTTC.

This clone was counted between two and nine times. J is TRBJ2-1 and V is TRBV11-1; 10 bases match TRBD1. V shed 1 base, J shed 6 bases, and the junction held 6 bases outside the gene matches. This CDR3 is built from 16 residues. Looked up from germline, CDR1 is SGHAT and CDR2 is FQDESV (reference sequence). The CDR3 loop is CASSLVGTGAVNEQFF. The CDR3 region has the DNA TGTGCCAGCAGCTTAGTAGGGACAGGGGCCGTCAATGAGCAGTTCTTC. The whole variable domain, remainder taken from reference TRBV11-1 and TRBJ2-1, is EAEVAQSPRYKITEKSQAVAFWCDPISGHATLYWYRQILGQGPELLVQFQDESVVDDSQLPKDRFSAERLKGVDSTLKIQPAELGDSAMYLCASSLVGTGAVNEQFFGPGTRLTVL.

The V gene is TRBV14, the J gene TRBJ2-1; 8 bases align to TRBD2. The V segment lost 4 bases and the J segment 9 bases; nucleotides outside the gene matches: 5. The CDR3 spans 13 residues. Germline CDR1 and CDR2: SGHDN and FVKESK. CDR3 in DNA: TGTGCCAGCAGCCCCCGGGGGGGAGGTGAGCAGTTCTTC. Translating it yields CASSPRGGGEQFF.

This chain joins TRBV7-9 and TRBJ2-1; weak D call: TRBD1 (6 bases). This CDR3 spans 16 amino acids. Germline loops: CDR1 SEHNR, CDR2 FQNEAQ (reference sequence). The V end lost 5 bases, the J end lost 0 bases, and 14 bases lay between the germline ends. DNA for the CDR3: TGTGCCAGCAGCAAAGGGACACAGAGCTCCTACAATGAGCAGTTCTTC. The encoded protein is CASSKGTQSSYNEQFF.

This clone has only a few counts. The CDR3 coding sequence is TGTGCCTGGAGAACTCAGGGGCCCATCCCTGAAGCTTTCTTT. It yields the protein CAWRTQGPIPEAFF. This rearrangement joins TRBV30 to TRBJ1-1, with D perhaps matching TRBD1 (6 bases). The germline V and J ends were trimmed by 3 bases and 6 bases, with 17 bases remaining between them. The CDR3 totals 14 residues. Germline assignment: CDR1 GTSNPN and CDR2 SVGIG (reference sequence).

This clone has more than one count but fewer than ten. The CDR3: CIVSGSGLNNEQFF. Here the CDR3 DNA reads TGCATAGTCTCGGGTAGCGGGCTTAACAATGAGCAGTTCTTC. This chain links TRBV29-1 with TRBJ2-1, with 7 bases that match TRBD2. The CDR3 spans 14 residues. Germline CDR1 is SQVTM and CDR2 is ANQGSEA.